These 2 T cell receptor beta chains came from one sample sequenced in a study of blood T cell repertoires in COVID-19. The data were produced by immunoSEQ multiplex PCR, yet TCRdb's version contains in-frame clones alone and is incomplete. In the table there are 150,000 to 200,000 clones, over 60% of which are singletons. The specimen sequenced was peripheral blood. Receptor source: a woman in her 70s with acute or convalescent COVID-19.

The chain is built from TRBV27 and TRBJ1-6; the D is unclear. Germline V gives CDR1 MNHEY, CDR2 SMNVEV (reference sequence). V shed 3 bases and J shed 12 bases, with 12 bases lying between them. The CDR3 has 13 amino acids. CDR3 amino acids: CASSFRELQPLHF. The DNA for the CDR3 is TGTGCCAGCAGTTTTAGGGAGCTTCAACCCCTCCACTTT.

This chain's CDR3 is CASSPRLAGYNEQFF. The CDR3 DNA reads as TGTGCCAGCAGCCCCCGACTAGCGGGTTACAATGAGCAGTTCTTC. This sequence joins TRBV7-3 and TRBJ2-1, with 10 bases lining up with TRBD2. This CDR3 is built from 15 residues. Germline trimming cut 5 bases from V and 4 bases from J; bases unmatched to any gene: 5. CDR1 is SGHTA, CDR2 FQGTGA, per germline.